This TCR beta chain was sequenced in a study of blood T cell repertoires in COVID-19. For the study at large: Italy, Spain and the United States were the sources of the convalescent and acute COVID-19 samples.

V lost 0 bases to trimming and J lost 10 bases, with 14 bases between them. The length of the CDR3 is 14 residues. Germline CDR1 is KGHDR and CDR2 is SFDVKD. This clone showed up just once. Libraries were prepared by immunoSEQ multiplex PCR; TCRdb keeps only in-frame clonotypes and omits some of them. The sample includes around 450,000 clones, 75% to 90% of them seen just once. The V gene is TRBV24-1, the J gene TRBJ1-1; D uncertain. Sequencing was done on a sample of peripheral blood. The sequence came from a woman aged 25 to 39 with acute or convalescent COVID-19. CDR3 region: CATSDLQVATGAFF. CDR3 sequence (DNA): TGTGCCACCAGTGATTTGCAAGTGGCCACGGGAGCTTTCTTT.